Presented here are 22 T cell receptor beta chains from one specimen sequenced in a study of blood T cell repertoires in COVID-19. TCRdb keeps only in-frame clones here, not all; method: immunoSEQ multiplex PCR. The table records 13,000 to 15,000 clones, around 86% of them present only once. Sequenced: peripheral blood. The source is a human donor in a cohort sampled during active COVID-19.

V and J are TRBV12-5 and TRBJ1-6; D remains ambiguous. Germline CDR1 and CDR2: LGHNT and FRNRAP. This CDR3 comprises 13 residues. V was shortened by 1 base and J by 8 bases, with 6 bases between the two germline ends. CDR3 sequence (DNA): TGTGCTAGTGGTTTGGAACAAGATTCACCCCTCCACTTT. It specifies CASGLEQDSPLHF.

The V and J genes are TRBV5-5 and TRBJ2-7, with TRBD1 identical over 8 bases. V was clipped by 2 bases and J by 7 bases; unmatched bases: 11. This CDR3 spans 15 amino acids. Germline CDR1 SGHKS, CDR2 YYEKEE (reference sequence). The CDR3 sequence: CASSFVSGRGREQYF. DNA of the CDR3: TGTGCCAGCAGCTTTGTTTCAGGCAGGGGGCGAGAGCAGTACTTC.

CDR3 nucleotides: TGTGCCAGCAGCTTGGGGACTCTAAACGATCAAGAGACCCAGTACTTC. Protein sequence: CASSLGTLNDQETQYF. The V call is TRBV11-3, the J call TRBJ2-5; D may be TRBD2 (6 bases). Trimming stripped 3 bases from V and 2 bases from J, with 16 bases between. CDR3 size: 16 residues. Germline V gene lookup returns CDR1 SGHNT and CDR2 YENEEA.

The chain combines TRBV15 with TRBJ2-3; D possibly corresponds to TRBD1 (6 bases). Trimming removed 1 base from V and 0 bases from J, with 11 bases in between. Germline CDR1 is LNHNV and CDR2 is YYDKDF (reference sequence). This CDR3 has 16 amino acids. DNA of the CDR3: TGTGCCACCAGCAGAGGGGACACCACTAGCACAGATACGCAGTATTTT. The encoded protein is CATSRGDTTSTDTQYF.

This chain links TRBV2 with TRBJ1-2; TRBD1 matches at 9 bases. V trimming: 5 bases; J trimming: 8 bases; junction bases outside the gene matches: 12. The CDR3 runs to 15 residues. The V gene's germline CDR1 is SNHLY and CDR2 FYNNEI. The CDR3 DNA reads as TGTGCCAGCAGTCCGTCGACAGGGGGATTCTTAGGCTACACCTTC. Protein: CASSPSTGGFLGYTF.

This clone appeared once. This sequence joins TRBV10-3 and TRBJ2-1; weak D call: TRBD1 (5 bases). The germline V gene has CDR1 ENHRY and CDR2 SYGVKD. The CDR3 extends over 16 amino acids. V shed 0 bases and J shed 0 bases, with 9 bases lying between them. The CDR3 DNA sequence: TGTGCCATCAGTGAGTCGCGACAGAGCTCCTACAATGAGCAGTTCTTC. This sequence encodes CAISESRQSSYNEQFF.

The CDR3 loop reads CASSFSGYSTDTQYF. The DNA of the CDR3 is TGTGCCAGCAGCTTTAGCGGGTACAGCACAGATACGCAGTATTTT. V and J are TRBV7-8 and TRBJ2-3, with 7 bases matching TRBD2. J gave up 0 bases and V 3 bases, and 3 bases lay outside the gene matches. The CDR3 covers 15 residues. The germline gives CDR1 SGHVS, CDR2 FQNEAQ.

The J gene is TRBJ2-7, the V gene TRBV27; maybe TRBD2 (7 bases). Per germline, CDR1 MNHEY and CDR2 SMNVEV (reference sequence). This CDR3 comprises 13 residues. V was pared by 1 base and J by 6 bases, with 10 bases between. The CDR3 sequence: CASSLWGGREQYF. CDR3 sequence (DNA): TGTGCCAGCAGTTTATGGGGGGGCCGCGAGCAGTACTTC.

The gene calls are TRBV5-1 and TRBJ1-5; D gene unclear. In germline, CDR1 is SGHRS, CDR2 YFSETQ. CDR3 size: 15 residues. Trimming shortened V by 2 bases and J by 5 bases, and 14 bases separated the two germline ends. In DNA form, the CDR3 reads TGCGCCAGCAGCTTTGGAGGGAGAGATGATCAGCCCCAGCATTTT. It codes for CASSFGGRDDQPQHF.

The rearrangement joins TRBV7-2 to TRBJ2-7; D is possibly TRBD1 (6 bases). Germline V gene lookup returns CDR1 SGHTA and CDR2 FQGNSA. The CDR3 consists of 14 residues. Trimming left V 5 bases short and J 2 bases short, with 13 bases between. The CDR3 region has the DNA TGTGCCAGCAGCCGGGGCTGGGGGCCCTACGAGCAGTACTTC. Translated, it gives CASSRGWGPYEQYF. Complete variable domain (other parts from reference TRBV7-2 and TRBJ2-7): GAGVSQSPSNKVTEKGKDVELRCDPISGHTALYWYRQSLGQGLEFLIYFQGNSAPDKSGLPSDRFSAERTGGSVSTLTIQRTQQEDSAVYLCASSRGWGPYEQYFGPGTRLTVT.

The chain has TRBV7-2 and TRBJ1-1, with D unclear. The germline gives CDR1 SGHTA, CDR2 FQGNSA. This CDR3 spans 13 amino acids. The ends were cut back, 0 bases at V and 10 bases at J, with 12 bases in the middle. The CDR3 DNA reads TGTGCCAGCAGCTTAGCGAGGCGGGTCGGAGCTTTCTTT. Protein sequence: CASSLARRVGAFF.

The J gene is TRBJ2-6, the V gene TRBV12-5; D possibly corresponds to TRBD1 (5 bases). This CDR3 has 18 amino acids. V was shortened by 2 bases and J by 0 bases, with 14 bases between the two germline ends. The germline V gene has CDR1 LGHNT and CDR2 FRNRAP. The CDR3 region has the DNA TGTGCTAGTGGTTTGCCTTATACAGGAGACTCTGGGGCCAACGTCCTGACTTTC. Residues: CASGLPYTGDSGANVLTF.

The chain carries TRBV2 and TRBJ2-5; 10 bases map to TRBD1. After removal of 2 bases from V and 4 bases from J, the junction contained 10 bases not matched to a gene. The CDR3 loop spans 17 amino acids. The germline V gene has CDR1 SNHLY and CDR2 FYNNEI. The CDR3 DNA reads TGTGCCAGCAGTGAATCACGGACAGGGGGTATTAGAGAGACCCAGTACTTC. It specifies CASSESRTGGIRETQYF.

The chain has TRBV12-3 or TRBV12-4 and TRBJ2-5; 7 nucleotides align to TRBD2. The CDR3 has 13 residues. The V segment lost 6 bases and the J segment 2 bases; nucleotides outside the gene matches: 3. The CDR3 reads CASSRRGQETQYF. CDR3 DNA: TGTGCCAGCAGCAGGCGGGGGCAAGAGACCCAGTACTTC.

This rearrangement joins TRBV5-1 to TRBJ2-5; 7 nucleotides agree with TRBD1. The CDR3 runs 13 residues. Trimming at V came to 4 bases and at J to 5 bases, leaving 5 bases not matched to a gene. The germline V gene has CDR1 SGHRS and CDR2 YFSETQ. This chain's CDR3 is CASSQGTVETQYF. The DNA of the CDR3 is TGCGCCAGCAGCCAGGGGACAGTTGAGACCCAGTACTTC.

The chain is built from TRBV2 and TRBJ1-6, with a possible D match to TRBD1 (6 bases). The CDR3 runs 16 residues. V lost 6 bases and J lost 3, with 15 bases in between. Germline CDR1 SNHLY, CDR2 FYNNEI. CDR3 nucleotide sequence: TGTGCCAGCAGCCCCTCCAGGGGAGTCTATAATTCACCCCTCCACTTT. Translated, it gives CASSPSRGVYNSPLHF.

The chain links TRBV5-4 to TRBJ2-1, with 8 bases that match TRBD2. The CDR3 runs to 15 residues. Trimming at V came to 2 bases and at J to 3 bases, leaving 4 bases not matched to a gene. Germline assignment: CDR1 SGHNT and CDR2 YYREEE (reference sequence). CDR3 in amino acids: CASSFPGLDYNEQFF. CDR3 bases: TGTGCCAGCAGCTTTCCGGGACTAGACTACAATGAGCAGTTCTTC.

The chain uses TRBV19 and TRBJ2-4, with D possibly being TRBD2 (7 bases). The CDR3 loop spans 17 amino acids. CDR1 is LNHDA and CDR2 is SQIVND in the germline V gene (reference sequence). V was cut by 4 bases and J by 0 bases, with 16 bases left in between. CDR3 bases: TGTGCCAGTAGTACCCGTAGGGGGGGCCTAGCCAAAAACATTCAGTACTTC. Translated, it gives CASSTRRGGLAKNIQYF.

The chain couples TRBV5-5 to TRBJ1-4; no definite D call. The germline gives CDR1 SGHKS, CDR2 YYEKEE (reference sequence). CDR3 length: 11 amino acids. Deletions cut 2 bases from V and 14 bases from J, with 10 bases between. CDR3 protein: CASSFGRVLFF. DNA for the CDR3: TGTGCCAGCAGCTTTGGGCGGGTCCTGTTTTTT.

V and J are TRBV2 and TRBJ2-7; D is undetermined. V shed 3 bases and J shed 4 bases, with 13 bases lying between them. The CDR3 has 14 residues. The V gene's germline CDR1 is SNHLY and CDR2 FYNNEI. The DNA for the CDR3 is TGTGCCAGCAGTGAGCTTGGCCTCGGGTACGAGCAGTACTTC. Protein sequence: CASSELGLGYEQYF.

The chain joins TRBV3-1 (or the pseudogene TRBV3-2) to TRBJ2-3, with D perhaps TRBD2 (6 bases). The CDR3 totals 16 residues. Trimming cost V 4 bases and J 0 bases, with 14 bases left between them. Germline V gene sequence: CDR1 LGHDT, CDR2 YNNKEL (reference sequence). CDR3 amino acids: CASSRWDLASTDTQYF. As DNA, the CDR3 is TGTGCCAGCAGCCGCTGGGACTTAGCTAGCACAGATACGCAGTATTTT.

The CDR3, as DNA: TGCGCCAGCAGCTTGTTAGCGAACACCGGGGAGCTGTTTTTT. Translating it yields CASSLLANTGELFF. The chain carries TRBV5-1 and TRBJ2-2; D is unresolved. Between the trimmed V and J ends, which lost 1 base and 0 bases, there was a span of 4 bases. The CDR3 runs 14 residues. CDR1 SGHRS and CDR2 YFSETQ come from the germline V gene.